The 10 T cell receptor beta chains below all came from one sample that was sequenced in a study of blood T cell repertoires in COVID-19. Method: immunoSEQ multiplex PCR; TCRdb's copy keeps in-frame clones and lacks some. Found here are about 230,000 clones, about nine tenths of them singletons; the top ten hold about 14%. The sequencing sample was made of PBMCs or T cells enriched from blood (not recorded which). Receptor source: a man between 18 and 29 years old who had recovered from COVID-19.

This chain uses TRBV19 with TRBJ1-3; no clear D gene. Per the germline V gene, CDR1 is LNHDA and CDR2 is SQIVND (reference sequence). The CDR3 is made up of 13 amino acids. Trimming took 5 bases from V and 1 from J, leaving 6 bases between them. This CDR3 is CASSSVSGNTIYF. CDR3 bases: TGTGCCAGTAGTTCAGTATCTGGAAACACCATATATTTT.

This clone occurred a few times. The chain couples TRBV27 to TRBJ2-4; 9 bases fit TRBD2. The CDR3 spans 16 residues. V was clipped by 8 bases and J by 1 base; unmatched bases: 9. CDR1 and CDR2 from the germline V gene are MNHEY and SMNVEV (reference sequence). CDR3 coding DNA: TGTGCCAGCGGAAGAATAGCGGGAGAGGCCAAAAACATTCAGTACTTC. Encoded protein: CASGRIAGEAKNIQYF.

Comments on this clone: The same CDR3 can be traced to other DNA sequences in this sample. The chain employs TRBV3-1 (or the pseudogene TRBV3-2) and TRBJ2-1; perhaps TRBD1 as D (7 bases). Germline values: CDR1 LGHDT, CDR2 YNNKEL (reference sequence). V dropped 4 bases and J dropped 0 bases, with 10 bases sitting between them. The CDR3 sequence is 15 residues long. CDR3 DNA sequence: TGTGCCAGCAGCCCCCAGGGGGGCTCCTACAATGAGCAGTTCTTC. Translating it yields CASSPQGGSYNEQFF.

The rearrangement links TRBV10-2 to TRBJ1-5; 7 bases agree with TRBD1. V dropped 2 bases and J dropped 9; count of bases not matched to a gene: 7. The CDR3 is made up of 14 amino acids. CDR1 WSHSY and CDR2 SAAADI come from the germline V gene. This CDR3 reads CASSEGQVPGPQHF. The CDR3, as DNA: TGCGCCAGCAGTGAGGGACAGGTCCCGGGGCCCCAGCATTTT.

This chain links TRBV5-5 with TRBJ2-7; TRBD2 agrees at 10 bases. V trimming: 1 base; J trimming: 1 base; junction bases outside the gene matches: 2. The CDR3 spans 15 residues. CDR1 and CDR2 (germline): SGHKS, YYEKEE (reference sequence). This chain's CDR3 is CASSLIAGGSYEQYF. The CDR3 DNA is TGTGCCAGCAGCTTGATAGCGGGGGGATCCTACGAGCAGTACTTC.

This chain uses TRBV10-3 with TRBJ2-1; no reliable D call. Trimming took 0 bases from V and 8 from J, leaving 8 bases between them. This CDR3 spans 13 amino acids. The germline V gene has CDR1 ENHRY and CDR2 SYGVKD. In DNA, the CDR3 is TGTGCCATCAGTGAGTCAGTCGGTCATGAGCAGTTCTTC. This encodes CAISESVGHEQFF.

The rearrangement uses TRBV19 and TRBJ1-5; D uncertain. The CDR3 has 14 residues. Germline values: CDR1 LNHDA, CDR2 SQIVND (reference sequence). Trimming shortened V by 1 base and J by 1 base, and 5 bases separated the two germline ends. CDR3 residues: CASSIGPSNQPQHF. CDR3 sequence (DNA): TGTGCCAGTAGTATAGGTCCGAGCAATCAGCCCCAGCATTTT.

In this sample, this clone turned up once. The V and J genes are TRBV5-1 and TRBJ1-1, with 9 nucleotides matching TRBD1. Germline assignment: CDR1 SGHRS and CDR2 YFSETQ. J gave up 2 bases and V 2 bases, and 7 bases lay outside the gene matches. This CDR3 region has 16 residues. CDR3 loop: CASSFPYRGQNTEAFF. The CDR3 DNA follows: TGCGCCAGCAGCTTCCCTTACAGGGGGCAAAACACTGAAGCTTTCTTT.

This chain uses TRBV27 with TRBJ1-1; possibly TRBD1 for D (5 bases). The CDR3 contains 14 residues. Germline CDR1 reads MNHEY; CDR2 reads SMNVEV (reference sequence). Trimming cost V 3 bases and J 6 bases, with 14 bases left between them. The CDR3 sequence: CASSLRQPGAEAFF. In nucleotides, the CDR3 is TGTGCCAGCAGTTTGAGGCAACCGGGGGCTGAAGCTTTCTTT.

This clone was recorded once. The chain carries TRBV19 and TRBJ2-4, with TRBD2 as a possible D gene (5 bases). There are 15 residues in the CDR3. Per germline, CDR1 LNHDA and CDR2 SQIVND (reference sequence). Trimming stripped 7 bases from V and 4 bases from J, with 17 bases between. CDR3 residues: CASISGIEGKNIQYF. The CDR3 coding sequence is TGTGCCAGTATCAGTGGGATAGAGGGAAAAAACATTCAGTACTTC.